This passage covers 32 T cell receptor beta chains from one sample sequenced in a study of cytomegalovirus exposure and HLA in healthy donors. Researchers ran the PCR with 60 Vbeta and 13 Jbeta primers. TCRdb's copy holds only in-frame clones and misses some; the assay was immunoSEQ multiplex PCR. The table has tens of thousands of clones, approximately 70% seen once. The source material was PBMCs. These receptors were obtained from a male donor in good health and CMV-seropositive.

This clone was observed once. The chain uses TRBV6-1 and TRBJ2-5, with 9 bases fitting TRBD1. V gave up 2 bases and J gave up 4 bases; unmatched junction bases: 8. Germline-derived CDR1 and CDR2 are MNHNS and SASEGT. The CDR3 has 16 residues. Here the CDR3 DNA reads TGTGCCAGCAGTGAAATCGGGACAGGGAGGGGAGAGACCCAGTACTTC. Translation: CASSEIGTGRGETQYF.

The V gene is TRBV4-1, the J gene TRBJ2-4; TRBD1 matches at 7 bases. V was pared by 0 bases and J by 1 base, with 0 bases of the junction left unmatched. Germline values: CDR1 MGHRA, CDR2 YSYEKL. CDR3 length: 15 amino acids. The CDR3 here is CASSQDRGAKNIQYF. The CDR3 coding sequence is TGCGCCAGCAGCCAAGACAGGGGGGCCAAAAACATTCAGTACTTC.

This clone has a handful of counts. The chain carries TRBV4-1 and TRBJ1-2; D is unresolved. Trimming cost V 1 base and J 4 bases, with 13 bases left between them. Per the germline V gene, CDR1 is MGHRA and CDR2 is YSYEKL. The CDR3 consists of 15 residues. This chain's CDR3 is CASSQVGQSGYGYTF. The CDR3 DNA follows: TGCGCCAGCAGCCAAGTTGGGCAGAGCGGCTATGGCTACACCTTC.

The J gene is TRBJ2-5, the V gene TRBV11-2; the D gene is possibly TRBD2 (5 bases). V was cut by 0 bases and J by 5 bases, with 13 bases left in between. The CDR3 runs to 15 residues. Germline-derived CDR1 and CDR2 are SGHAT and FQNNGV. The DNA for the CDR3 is TGTGCCAGCAGCTTAGAAATGGGAGTAGGGGAGACCCAGTACTTC. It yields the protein CASSLEMGVGETQYF.

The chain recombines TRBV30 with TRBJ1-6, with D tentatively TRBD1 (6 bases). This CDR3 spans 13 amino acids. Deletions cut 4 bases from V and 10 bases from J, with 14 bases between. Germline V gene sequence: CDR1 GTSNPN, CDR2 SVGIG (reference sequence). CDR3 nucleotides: TGTGCCTGGAACCAACAGGGCTACTCACCCCTCCACTTT. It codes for CAWNQQGYSPLHF.

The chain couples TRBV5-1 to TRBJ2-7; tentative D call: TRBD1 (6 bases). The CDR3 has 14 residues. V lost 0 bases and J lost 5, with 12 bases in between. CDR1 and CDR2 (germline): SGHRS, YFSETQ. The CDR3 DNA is TGCGCCAGCAGCTTGGATACAGGGTCTCACGAGCAGTACTTC. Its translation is CASSLDTGSHEQYF.

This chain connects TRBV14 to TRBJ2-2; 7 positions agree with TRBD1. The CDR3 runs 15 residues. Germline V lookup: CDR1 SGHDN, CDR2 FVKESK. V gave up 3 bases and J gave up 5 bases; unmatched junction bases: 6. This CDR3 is CASSHRQGRTGELFF. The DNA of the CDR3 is TGTGCCAGCAGCCATCGACAGGGACGAACCGGGGAGCTGTTTTTT.

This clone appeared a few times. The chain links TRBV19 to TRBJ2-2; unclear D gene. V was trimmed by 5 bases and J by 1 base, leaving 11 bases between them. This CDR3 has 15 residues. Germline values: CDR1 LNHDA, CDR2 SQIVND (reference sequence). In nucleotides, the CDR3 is TGTGCCAGTAGTTTAGGCCCGAGGAACACCGGGGAGCTGTTTTTT. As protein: CASSLGPRNTGELFF.

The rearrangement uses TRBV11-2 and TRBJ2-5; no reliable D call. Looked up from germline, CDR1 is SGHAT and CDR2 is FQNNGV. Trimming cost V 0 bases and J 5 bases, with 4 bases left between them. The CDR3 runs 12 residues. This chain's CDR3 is CASSLDGETQYF. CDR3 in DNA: TGTGCCAGCAGCTTAGACGGGGAGACCCAGTACTTC.

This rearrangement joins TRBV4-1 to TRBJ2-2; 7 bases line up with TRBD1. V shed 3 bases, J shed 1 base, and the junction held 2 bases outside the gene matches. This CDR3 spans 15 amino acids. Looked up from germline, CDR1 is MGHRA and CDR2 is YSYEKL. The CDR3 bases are TGCGCCAGCAGCCAGACAGGGCGGAACACCGGGGAGCTGTTTTTT. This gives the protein CASSQTGRNTGELFF.

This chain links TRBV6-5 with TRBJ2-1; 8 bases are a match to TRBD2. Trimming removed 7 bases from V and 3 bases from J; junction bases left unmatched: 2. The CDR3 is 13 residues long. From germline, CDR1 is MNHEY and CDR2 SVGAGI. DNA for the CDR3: TGTGCCAGCACGGGGGGGGTCTACAATGAGCAGTTCTTC. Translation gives CASTGGVYNEQFF.

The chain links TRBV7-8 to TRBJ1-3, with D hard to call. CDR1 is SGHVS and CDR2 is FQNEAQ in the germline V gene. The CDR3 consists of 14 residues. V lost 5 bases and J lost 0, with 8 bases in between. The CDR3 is CASSVQPSGNTIYF. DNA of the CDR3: TGTGCCAGCAGCGTACAACCCTCTGGAAACACCATATATTTT. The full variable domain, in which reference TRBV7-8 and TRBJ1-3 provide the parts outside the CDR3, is GAGVSQSPRYKVAKRGQDVALRCDPISGHVSLFWYQQALGQGPEFLTYFQNEAQLDKSGLPSDRFFAERPEGSVSTLKIQRTQQEDSAVYLCASSVQPSGNTIYFGEGSWLTVV.

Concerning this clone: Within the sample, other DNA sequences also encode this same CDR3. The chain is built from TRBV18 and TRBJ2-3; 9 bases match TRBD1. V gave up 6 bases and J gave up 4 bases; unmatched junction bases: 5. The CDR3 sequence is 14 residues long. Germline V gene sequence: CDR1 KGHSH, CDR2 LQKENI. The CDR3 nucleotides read TGTGCCAGCTCTCTACAGGGGGCGTCAGATACGCAGTATTTT. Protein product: CASSLQGASDTQYF.

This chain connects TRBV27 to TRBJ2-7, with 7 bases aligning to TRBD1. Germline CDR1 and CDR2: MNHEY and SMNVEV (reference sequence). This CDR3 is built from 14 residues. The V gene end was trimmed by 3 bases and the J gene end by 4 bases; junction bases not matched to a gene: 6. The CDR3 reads CASSLTGKTYEQYF. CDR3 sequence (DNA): TGTGCCAGCAGTTTGACAGGGAAGACGTACGAGCAGTACTTC.

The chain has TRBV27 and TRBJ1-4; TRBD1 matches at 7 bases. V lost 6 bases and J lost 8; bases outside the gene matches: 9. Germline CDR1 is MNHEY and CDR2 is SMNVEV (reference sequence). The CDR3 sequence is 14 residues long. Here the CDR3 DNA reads TGTGCCAGCAGCCAGGTAGGGGGCGAAGAAAAACTGTTTTTT. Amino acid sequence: CASSQVGGEEKLFF.

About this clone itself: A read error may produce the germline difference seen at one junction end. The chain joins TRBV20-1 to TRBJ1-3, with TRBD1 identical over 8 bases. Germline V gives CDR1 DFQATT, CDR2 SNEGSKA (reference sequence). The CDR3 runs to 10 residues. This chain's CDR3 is CAGGENTIYF. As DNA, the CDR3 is TGTGCAGGGGGCGAAAACACCATATATTTT.

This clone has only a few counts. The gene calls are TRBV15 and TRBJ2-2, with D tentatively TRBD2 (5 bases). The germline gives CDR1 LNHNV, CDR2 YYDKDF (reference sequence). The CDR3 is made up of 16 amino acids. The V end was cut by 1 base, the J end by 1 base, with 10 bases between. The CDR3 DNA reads TGTGCCACCAGCAGAGGCGGGTCACGGAACACCGGGGAGCTGTTTTTT. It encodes CATSRGGSRNTGELFF. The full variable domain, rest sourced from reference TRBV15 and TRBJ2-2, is DAMVIQNPRYQVTQFGKPVTLSCSQTLNHNVMYWYQQKSSQAPKLLFHYYDKDFNNEADTPDNFQSRRPNTSFCFLDIRSPGLGDTAMYLCATSRGGSRNTGELFFGEGSRLTVL.

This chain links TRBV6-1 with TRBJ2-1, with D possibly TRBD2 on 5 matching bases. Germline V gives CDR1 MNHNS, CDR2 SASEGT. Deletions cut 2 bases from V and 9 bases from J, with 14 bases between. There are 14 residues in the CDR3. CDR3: CASSEMGDEAEQFF. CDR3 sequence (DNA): TGTGCCAGCAGTGAAATGGGAGACGAGGCTGAGCAGTTCTTC.

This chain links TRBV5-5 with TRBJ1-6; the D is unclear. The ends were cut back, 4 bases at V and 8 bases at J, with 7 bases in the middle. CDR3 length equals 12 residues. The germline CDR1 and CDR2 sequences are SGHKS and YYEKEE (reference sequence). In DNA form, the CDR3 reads TGTGCCAGCAGCCTAGCAGATTCACCCCTCCACTTT. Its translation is CASSLADSPLHF.

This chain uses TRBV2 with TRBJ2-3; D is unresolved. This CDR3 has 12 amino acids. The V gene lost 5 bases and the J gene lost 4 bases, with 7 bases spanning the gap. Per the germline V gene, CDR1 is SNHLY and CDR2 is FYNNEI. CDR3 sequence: CASSISPDTQYF. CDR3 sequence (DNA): TGTGCCAGCAGTATCTCTCCAGATACGCAGTATTTT.

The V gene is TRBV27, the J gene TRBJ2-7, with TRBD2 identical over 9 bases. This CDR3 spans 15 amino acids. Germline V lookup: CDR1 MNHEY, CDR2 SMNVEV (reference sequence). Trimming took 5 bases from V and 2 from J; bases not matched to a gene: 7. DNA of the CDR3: TGTGCCAGCAGTCCGGGGACTAGCCTGACCTACGAGCAGTACTTC. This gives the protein CASSPGTSLTYEQYF.

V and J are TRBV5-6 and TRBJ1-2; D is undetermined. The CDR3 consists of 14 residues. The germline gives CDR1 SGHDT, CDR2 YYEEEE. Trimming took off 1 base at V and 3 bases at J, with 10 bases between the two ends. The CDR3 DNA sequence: TGTGCCAGCAGCTTGTCATTATCGGACTATGGCTACACCTTC. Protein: CASSLSLSDYGYTF.

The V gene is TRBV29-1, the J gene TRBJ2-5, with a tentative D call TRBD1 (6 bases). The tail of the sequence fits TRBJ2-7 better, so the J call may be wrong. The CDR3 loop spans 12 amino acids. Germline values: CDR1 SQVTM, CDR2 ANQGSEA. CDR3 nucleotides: TGCAGCGCGTTCAGGGGAACCCACGAGCAGTACTTC. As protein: CSAFRGTHEQYF.

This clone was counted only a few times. CDR3 nucleotides: TGTGCCAGCAGCTTCGGGGGGGGGCGATACGAGCAGTACTTC. Amino acids: CASSFGGGRYEQYF. The chain employs TRBV7-2 and TRBJ2-7, with TRBD2 matching over 8 bases. In germline, CDR1 is SGHTA, CDR2 FQGNSA. CDR3 size: 14 residues. The V gene end was trimmed by 3 bases and the J gene end by 4 bases; junction bases not matched to a gene: 5.

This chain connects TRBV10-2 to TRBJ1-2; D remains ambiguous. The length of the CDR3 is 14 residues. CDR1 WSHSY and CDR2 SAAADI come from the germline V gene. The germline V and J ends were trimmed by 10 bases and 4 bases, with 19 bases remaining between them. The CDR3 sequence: CATRTEQESYGYTF. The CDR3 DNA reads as TGCGCCACCAGGACCGAGCAGGAAAGCTATGGCTACACCTTC.

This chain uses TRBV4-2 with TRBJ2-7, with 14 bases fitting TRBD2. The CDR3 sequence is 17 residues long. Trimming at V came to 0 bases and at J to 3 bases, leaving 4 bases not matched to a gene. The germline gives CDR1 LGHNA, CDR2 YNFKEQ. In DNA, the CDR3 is TGTGCCAGCAGCCAAGATACAGGGACTAGCGGGAGCTACGAGCAGTACTTC. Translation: CASSQDTGTSGSYEQYF.

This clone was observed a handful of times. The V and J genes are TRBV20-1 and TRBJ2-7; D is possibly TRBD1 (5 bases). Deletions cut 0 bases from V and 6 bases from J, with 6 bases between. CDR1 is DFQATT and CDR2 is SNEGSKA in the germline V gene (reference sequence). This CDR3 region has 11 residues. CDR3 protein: CSAREGAEQYF. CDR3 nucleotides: TGCAGTGCTAGAGAAGGGGCCGAGCAGTACTTC.

CDR3 sequence: CASSRIGTGLGGTEAFF. The CDR3 region has the DNA TGTGCCAGTAGTCGGATCGGGACAGGGTTAGGGGGCACTGAAGCTTTCTTT. V is TRBV19 and J is TRBJ1-1; 9 bases map to TRBD1. The CDR3 runs to 17 residues. Per germline, CDR1 LNHDA and CDR2 SQIVND (reference sequence). V lost 5 bases and J lost 4; bases outside the gene matches: 14.

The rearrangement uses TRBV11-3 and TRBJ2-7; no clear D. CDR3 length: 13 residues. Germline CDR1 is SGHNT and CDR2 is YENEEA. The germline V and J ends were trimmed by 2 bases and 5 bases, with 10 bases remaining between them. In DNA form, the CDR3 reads TGTGCCAGCAGCTTAAATAGTTTCGACGAGCAGTACTTC. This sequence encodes CASSLNSFDEQYF. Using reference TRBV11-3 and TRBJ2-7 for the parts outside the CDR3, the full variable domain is EAGVVQSPRYKIIEKKQPVAFWCNPISGHNTLYWYLQNLGQGPELLIRYENEEAVDDSQLPKDRFSAERLKGVDSTLKIQPAELGDSAVYLCASSLNSFDEQYFGPGTRLTVT.

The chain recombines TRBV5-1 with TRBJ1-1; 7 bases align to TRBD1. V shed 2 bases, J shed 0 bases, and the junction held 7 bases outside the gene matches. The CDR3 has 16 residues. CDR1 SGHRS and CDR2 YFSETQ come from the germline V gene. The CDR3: CASSFEWQGVNTEAFF. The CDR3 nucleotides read TGCGCCAGCAGCTTCGAATGGCAGGGGGTGAACACTGAAGCTTTCTTT.

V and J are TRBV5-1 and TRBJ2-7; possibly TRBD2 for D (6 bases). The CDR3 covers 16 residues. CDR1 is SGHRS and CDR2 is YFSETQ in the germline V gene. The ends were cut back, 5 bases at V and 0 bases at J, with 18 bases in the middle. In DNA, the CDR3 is TGCGCCAGCAGGTCCGGGGCGGGGAGAACCTCCTACGAGCAGTACTTC. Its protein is CASRSGAGRTSYEQYF.

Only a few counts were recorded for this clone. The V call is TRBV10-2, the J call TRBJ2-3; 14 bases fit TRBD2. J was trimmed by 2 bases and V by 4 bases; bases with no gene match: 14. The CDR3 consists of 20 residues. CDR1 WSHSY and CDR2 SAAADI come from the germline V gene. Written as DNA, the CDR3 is TGCGCCAGCAGTGGGGGGACTAGCGGGGGAACCACTGGAATCACAGATACGCAGTATTTT. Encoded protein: CASSGGTSGGTTGITDTQYF.